This T cell receptor (beta chain) was obtained from a study of T cells after yellow fever vaccination. This clonotype was detected only a few times. Its antigen remains unknown. Findings of the study overall: Clonotypes appearing in both CD4 and CD8 compartments existed, and their share was small. Secondary responses were weaker yet peaked faster, day 5 versus 15.

TCRdb recomputed calls from the 5' RACE reads with MiXCR, one row per CDR3 protein. The sample yields 100,000 to 150,000 distinct CDR3 sequences, 15% seen once. The sample consisted of CD8+ T cells sorted from PBMCs, taken 5 days after the yellow fever booster vaccination. The receptor comes from a young man who received the YFV17D yellow fever vaccine.

The chain's CDR3 is CASSYSKQASEAFF. CDR3 nucleotides: TGTGCCAGCAGTTACTCGAAGCAGGCGAGTGAAGCTTTCTTT. V usage is TRBV6-6 and J usage is TRBJ1-1, with D uncertain. CDR3 size: 14 residues. Trimming left V 0 bases short and J 7 bases short, with 12 bases between. CDR1 and CDR2 (germline): MNHNY, SVGAGI (reference sequence).